Sequencing of this T cell receptor beta chain was carried out in a study of blood T cells in healthy people across ages. Trimming took 1 base from V and 4 from J, leaving 10 bases between them. The germline V gene has CDR1 KGHDR and CDR2 SFDVKD. CDR3 length equals 16 residues. With a J-beta primer mix and a sample-barcoded 5' primer, a second PCR ran about 7 to 12 cycles. From the 5' RACE reads, TCRdb called clonotypes with MiXCR, one entry per CDR3 protein. The sample yields hundreds of thousands of distinct CDR3 sequences, about 24% seen once. These data were likewise used in another study, on T cells of mothers and their children.

The TCR comes from a boy between 10 and 17 years old in good health. The chain joins TRBV24-1 to TRBJ2-6; D is unresolved. Material for sequencing was blood. The CDR3 protein is CATSDLVGSGANVLTF. The CDR3, as DNA: TGTGCCACCAGTGATTTAGTCGGGTCGGGGGCCAACGTCCTGACTTTC.